Below are 21 T cell receptor beta chains sequenced from a single sample in a study of identical twins. TCRdb processed the 5' RACE reads anew with MiXCR; each CDR3 protein has one entry. The table lists around 1.7 million distinct CDR3 sequences, roughly 35% of them singletons. Sequenced sample: cord blood. The receptors come from a newborn girl in good health.

This clonotype was counted once. This sequence joins TRBV4-2 and TRBJ1-1; possible D gene TRBD1, 6 bases. V lost 4 bases, J lost 3 bases, and 15 bases lay in between. CDR1 is LGHNA and CDR2 is YNFKEQ in the germline V gene. The CDR3 totals 15 residues. In DNA form, the CDR3 reads TGTGCCAGCAGCCGGGCGGGGGGCCCTGACACTGAAGCTTTCTTT. This codes for CASSRAGGPDTEAFF.

This clonotype was found a few times. The CDR3 here is CASSIVAPNNEQFF. CDR3 DNA sequence: TGTGCCAGTAGTATAGTTGCTCCTAACAATGAGCAGTTCTTC. The V gene is TRBV19, the J gene TRBJ2-1; no definite D call. The germline CDR1 and CDR2 sequences are LNHDA and SQIVND (reference sequence). The CDR3 is 14 residues long. V lost 1 base and J lost 5, with 9 bases in between.

This chain uses TRBV9 with TRBJ2-6; D unclear. Trimming took 0 bases from V and 2 from J, leaving 3 bases between them. CDR3 size: 14 residues. CDR1 and CDR2 from the germline V gene are SGDLS and YYNGEE. CDR3 in DNA: TGTGCCAGCAGCGTAGCTACTGGGGCCAACGTCCTGACTTTC. Translated: CASSVATGANVLTF.

This clonotype occurred a few times. V gene TRBV28 combines with J gene TRBJ2-5; D is unresolved. The J call may not be correct, given that the DNA end is closer to TRBJ2-7. Germline V CDR1 and CDR2: MDHEN, SYDVKM. CDR3 length: 15 amino acids. CDR3 sequence (DNA): TGTGCCAGCAGTACCCCGGTCAGGTATGTCAGCGAGCAGTACTTC. Encoded protein: CASSTPVRYVSEQYF.

The sample holds a few counts of this clonotype. CDR3 in DNA: TGTGCCACCAGTGAAGGGACAACTAACTATGGCTACACCTTC. This sequence encodes CATSEGTTNYGYTF. V is TRBV24-1 and J is TRBJ1-2; D is possibly TRBD1 (6 bases). V gave up 4 bases and J gave up 0 bases, with 8 bases separating them. The CDR3 is made up of 14 amino acids. Germline V gene lookup returns CDR1 KGHDR and CDR2 SFDVKD.

The chain joins TRBV5-1 to TRBJ2-1; TRBD1 agrees at 8 bases. The V gene end was trimmed by 4 bases and the J gene end by 7 bases; junction bases not matched to a gene: 4. The V gene's germline CDR1 is SGHRS and CDR2 YFSETQ. CDR3 length: 13 residues. The CDR3 is CASSKTGENEQFF. The CDR3 DNA follows: TGCGCCAGCAGCAAGACAGGGGAGAATGAGCAGTTCTTC.

The chain links TRBV5-1 to TRBJ2-3, with D uncertain. The CDR3 has 15 amino acids. CDR1 and CDR2 from the germline V gene are SGHRS and YFSETQ. The germline V and J ends were trimmed by 0 bases and 1 base, with 9 bases remaining between them. The DNA of the CDR3 is TGCGCCAGCAGCTTGGCGGCTCTCCGCACAGATACGCAGTATTTT. This sequence encodes CASSLAALRTDTQYF.

This clonotype was recorded a few times. V and J are TRBV20-1 and TRBJ2-7; 11 bases line up with TRBD2. Germline V CDR1 and CDR2: DFQATT, SNEGSKA (reference sequence). With V trimmed by 2 bases and J by 3 bases, 6 bases remained unmatched. The CDR3 runs to 15 residues. As DNA, the CDR3 is TGCAGTGCTAGACCAAGACTAGCGGGATACTACGAGCAGTACTTC. Translated, it gives CSARPRLAGYYEQYF.

J is TRBJ1-4 and V is TRBV29-1; D not resolved. This CDR3 contains 11 residues. The V end lost 6 bases, the J end lost 0 bases, and 2 bases lay between the germline ends. Germline CDR1 is SQVTM and CDR2 is ANQGSEA. The CDR3 is CSVSTNEKLFF. The CDR3 DNA reads TGCAGCGTCTCAACTAATGAAAAACTGTTTTTT. Drawing the rest from reference TRBV29-1 and TRBJ1-4, the complete variable domain is SAVISQKPSRDICQRGTSLTIQCQVDSQVTMMFWYRQQPGQSLTLIATANQGSEATYESGFVIDKFPISRPNLTFSTLTVSNMSPEDSSIYLCSVSTNEKLFFGSGTQLSVL.

DNA of the CDR3: TGCAGCATCTGCCCCCAGGTGGGGAACACTGAAGCTTTCTTT. Amino acids: CSICPQVGNTEAFF. The chain uses TRBV20-1 and TRBJ1-1, with D unclear. Germline CDR1 DFQATT, CDR2 SNEGSKA (reference sequence). This CDR3 has 14 residues.

This clonotype was counted ten times or more. The chain employs TRBV7-2 and TRBJ2-3, with a weak D call TRBD2 (7 bases). The V gene lost 6 bases and the J gene lost 3 bases, with 16 bases spanning the gap. Per the germline V gene, CDR1 is SGHTA and CDR2 is FQGNSA. The CDR3 is made up of 15 amino acids. In DNA, the CDR3 is TGTGCCAGCAGTTCGTCGCGGGGGACAACAGATACGCAGTATTTT. Translating gives CASSSSRGTTDTQYF.

The chain recombines TRBV4-2 with TRBJ1-4, with 8 bases aligning to TRBD1. This CDR3 has 15 amino acids. V dropped 2 bases and J dropped 5; count of bases not matched to a gene: 4. Germline values: CDR1 LGHNA, CDR2 YNFKEQ. The CDR3 here is CASSQSQGENEKLFF. The CDR3 nucleotides are TGTGCCAGCAGCCAATCACAGGGGGAGAATGAAAAACTGTTTTTT.

This clonotype showed up just a few times. Here the CDR3 reads CASRQGAKTEAFF. The CDR3 DNA is TGTGCCAGCAGACAGGGGGCGAAGACTGAAGCTTTCTTT. This sequence joins TRBV7-2 and TRBJ1-1; 9 bases align to TRBD1. With 6 bases clipped from V and 5 bases from J, the junction kept 4 bases outside the gene matches. The germline CDR1 and CDR2 sequences are SGHTA and FQGNSA. The CDR3 covers 13 residues.

The rearrangement joins TRBV2 to TRBJ1-5, with 8 bases lining up with TRBD1. Looked up from germline, CDR1 is SNHLY and CDR2 is FYNNEI. CDR3 length equals 14 residues. V shed 8 bases and J 7 bases; nucleotides not matched to a gene: 10. This CDR3 is CASRKGTGPQPQHF. DNA of the CDR3: TGTGCCAGCCGGAAGGGGACAGGACCACAGCCCCAGCATTTT.

The sample holds a few counts of this clonotype. The chain has TRBV13 and TRBJ1-3, with D possibly being TRBD1 (5 bases). V was cut by 1 base and J by 5 bases, with 18 bases left in between. Germline V lookup: CDR1 PRHDT, CDR2 FYEKMQ (reference sequence). This CDR3 is 17 amino acids long. For the CDR3, the DNA is TGTGCCAGCAGCTTAGCTTGGGGGACTGGAAAGAGAAACACCATATATTTT. Amino acid sequence: CASSLAWGTGKRNTIYF.

V is TRBV10-3 and J is TRBJ2-7, with TRBD2 matching 8 bases. This CDR3 region has 15 residues. Germline CDR1 ENHRY, CDR2 SYGVKD. J was trimmed by 2 bases and V by 2 bases; bases with no gene match: 5. The DNA for the CDR3 is TGTGCCATCAGTGAGGGTAAGGGACTAGCCTACGAGCAGTACTTC. Its translation: CAISEGKGLAYEQYF.

This clonotype was counted many times. This rearrangement joins TRBV12-3 or TRBV12-4 to TRBJ2-7; D uncertain. V was cut by 3 bases and J by 1 base, with 7 bases left in between. CDR3 length equals 13 residues. CDR3 bases: TGTGCCAGCAGTTTCACACAGTCCTACGAGCAGTACTTC. This translates into CASSFTQSYEQYF.

This clonotype was counted only a few times. The V and J genes are TRBV10-3 and TRBJ1-2; D is unresolved. The CDR3 has 16 residues. CDR1 ENHRY and CDR2 SYGVKD come from the germline V gene. Trimming stripped 6 bases from V and 5 bases from J, with 22 bases between. The CDR3 DNA is TGTGCCATCAGCGATCACCGGGAAAGGGTTGGGTATGGCTACACCTTC. This gives the protein CAISDHRERVGYGYTF.

This clonotype was seen only once. The chain uses TRBV12-3 or TRBV12-4 and TRBJ2-3; 14 bases match TRBD2. V dropped 6 bases and J dropped 2; count of bases not matched to a gene: 13. CDR3 size: 19 residues. CDR3 amino acids: CASRSGLAGEGRITDTQYF. The CDR3 coding sequence is TGTGCCAGCAGGTCGGGACTAGCGGGAGAAGGGCGGATCACAGATACGCAGTATTTT.

This clonotype appeared many times. V and J are TRBV7-2 and TRBJ1-5; the D is unclear. CDR1 and CDR2 (germline): SGHTA, FQGNSA. V was cut by 6 bases and J by 1 base, with 7 bases left in between. This CDR3 has 13 amino acids. The CDR3 DNA reads as TGTGCCAGCAGACCGGACAGCAATCAGCCCCAGCATTTT. Its translation: CASRPDSNQPQHF. The entire variable domain, with the rest obtained from reference TRBV7-2 and TRBJ1-5, is as follows: GAGVSQSPSNKVTEKGKDVELRCDPISGHTALYWYRQSLGQGLEFLIYFQGNSAPDKSGLPSDRFSAERTGGSVSTLTIQRTQQEDSAVYLCASRPDSNQPQHFGDGTRLSIL.

The V and J genes are TRBV15 and TRBJ2-3; D not certain. The CDR3 is 14 amino acids. The V end lost 5 bases, the J end lost 8 bases, and 17 bases lay between the germline ends. Germline values: CDR1 LNHNV, CDR2 YYDKDF (reference sequence). The DNA for the CDR3 is TGTGCCACCAGCGGATACCGGGCCCCCGTTACGCAGTATTTT. The encoded protein is CATSGYRAPVTQYF.